The 15 T cell receptor beta chains presented below share a single source sample, sequenced in a study of T cell responses to AZD1222 COVID-19 vaccine. Clones were read by immunoSEQ multiplex PCR, and TCRdb kept only the in-frame ones, dropping some. The sample has over 100,000 clones; around 81% are singletons. The source was peripheral blood, collected on day 0 of AZD1222 vaccination. Every receptor here comes from an adult in good health.

The CDR3 here is CASRGTRTPGQGNYGYTF. The CDR3 bases are TGTGCCAGCAGAGGGACCCGGACTCCGGGACAGGGGAACTATGGCTACACCTTC. The gene calls are TRBV28 and TRBJ1-2; 10 nucleotides agree with TRBD1. The CDR3 covers 18 residues. V was pared by 6 bases and J by 2 bases, with 15 bases of the junction left unmatched. CDR1 is MDHEN, CDR2 SYDVKM, per germline.

The chain has TRBV28 and TRBJ2-3, with 8 bases lining up with TRBD1. The CDR3 totals 13 residues. Germline V CDR1 and CDR2: MDHEN, SYDVKM. The V segment lost 9 bases and the J segment 2 bases; nucleotides outside the gene matches: 4. CDR3: CASGQGPTDTQYF. DNA for the CDR3: TGTGCCAGTGGACAGGGCCCCACAGATACGCAGTATTTT.

V is TRBV28 and J is TRBJ1-1; 8 nucleotides agree with TRBD1. After removal of 3 bases from V and 0 bases from J, the junction contained 3 bases not matched to a gene. This CDR3 is 15 amino acids long. CDR1 is MDHEN, CDR2 SYDVKM, per germline. The CDR3, as DNA: TGTGCCAGCAGTTTCAGGGGGCGTGTGAACACTGAAGCTTTCTTT. This gives the protein CASSFRGRVNTEAFF.

The CDR3 reads CASIPLSGRYNEQFF. Written as DNA, the CDR3 is TGTGCCAGCATTCCTCTCAGCGGGAGATACAATGAGCAGTTCTTC. The rearrangement uses TRBV7-9 and TRBJ2-1; 8 bases map to TRBD2. Germline V CDR1 and CDR2: SEHNR, FQNEAQ (reference sequence). This CDR3 is built from 15 residues. The junction had 9 bases not matched to a gene; V was cut back by 7 bases and J by 4 bases.

V gene TRBV5-1 combines with J gene TRBJ1-2, with D maybe TRBD1 (5 bases). V lost 4 bases to trimming and J lost 2 bases, with 12 bases between them. The CDR3 loop spans 14 amino acids. Germline assignment: CDR1 SGHRS and CDR2 YFSETQ. The CDR3 bases are TGCGCCAGCAGCCGAACACAGGCGAACTATGGCTACACCTTC. Translating gives CASSRTQANYGYTF.

V is TRBV5-1 and J is TRBJ2-7, with TRBD1 identical over 8 bases. Germline CDR1 reads SGHRS; CDR2 reads YFSETQ. The CDR3 length is 15 residues. Germline trimming cut 1 base from V and 4 bases from J; bases unmatched to any gene: 7. The CDR3 protein is CASSLSPGQEYEQYF. Here the CDR3 DNA reads TGCGCCAGCAGCTTGAGTCCGGGACAGGAGTACGAGCAGTACTTC. The complete variable domain, with remaining parts taken from reference TRBV5-1 and TRBJ2-7, reads KAGVTQTPRYLIKTRGQQVTLSCSPISGHRSVSWYQQTPGQGLQFLFEYFSETQRNKGNFPGRFSGRQFSNSRSEMNVSTLELGDSALYLCASSLSPGQEYEQYFGPGTRLTVT.

Only a few counts were recorded for this clone. The gene calls are TRBV6-5 and TRBJ1-5, with D tentatively TRBD1 (5 bases). CDR1 and CDR2 from the germline V gene are MNHEY and SVGAGI. This CDR3 region has 15 residues. V was cut by 8 bases and J by 3 bases, with 17 bases left in between. CDR3 sequence: CASSERDGSNQPQHF. Written as DNA, the CDR3 is TGTGCCAGCTCGGAGAGGGACGGGTCCAATCAGCCCCAGCATTTT.

V usage is TRBV5-1 and J usage is TRBJ2-7, with TRBD1 matching 10 bases. CDR1 is SGHRS, CDR2 YFSETQ, per germline. CDR3 length: 14 residues. Unmatched junction bases numbered 7, after V lost 3 bases and J lost 7 bases. CDR3 residues: CASSYRQGAREQYF. The CDR3 nucleotides are TGCGCCAGCAGCTATCGACAGGGGGCAAGGGAGCAGTACTTC.

The chain is built from TRBV7-8 and TRBJ2-7; TRBD2 matches at 15 bases. V lost 0 bases, J lost 6 bases, and 12 bases stayed unmatched. This CDR3 has 19 residues. CDR1 SGHVS and CDR2 FQNEAQ come from the germline V gene. CDR3 residues: CASSLARRTSGRAAVEQYF. The CDR3 region has the DNA TGTGCCAGCAGCTTAGCACGAAGGACTAGCGGGAGGGCCGCGGTCGAGCAGTACTTC.

This clone showed up just a few times. This chain uses TRBV13 with TRBJ1-1; the match to TRBD1 covers 7 bases. CDR3 length: 15 residues. J was trimmed by 2 bases and V by 2 bases; bases with no gene match: 5. Germline V gene lookup returns CDR1 PRHDT and CDR2 FYEKMQ (reference sequence). In DNA form, the CDR3 reads TGTGCCAGCAGCTTAATGGGGACAGTCAACACTGAAGCTTTCTTT. Translated: CASSLMGTVNTEAFF.

The V call is TRBV30, the J call TRBJ2-7; tentatively, D is TRBD1 or TRBD2 (6 bases each). The CDR3 totals 10 residues. The germline V gene has CDR1 GTSNPN and CDR2 SVGIG (reference sequence). Between the trimmed V and J ends, which lost 7 bases and 7 bases, there was a span of 11 bases. CDR3 DNA: TGTGCCTTAGGGGGGCGGGAGCAGTACTTC. This codes for CALGGREQYF.

This sequence joins TRBV7-2 and TRBJ2-7; D possibly corresponds to TRBD2 (6 bases). Trimming removed 0 bases from V and 3 bases from J, with 6 bases in between. From germline, CDR1 is SGHTA and CDR2 FQGNSA. The CDR3 loop spans 13 amino acids. CDR3 loop: CASSLAGGYEQYF. The CDR3, as DNA: TGTGCCAGCAGCTTAGCGGGAGGCTACGAGCAGTACTTC.

V gene TRBV28 combines with J gene TRBJ2-5, with D uncertain. From germline, CDR1 is MDHEN and CDR2 SYDVKM. The CDR3 is 13 amino acids. V was clipped by 3 bases and J by 0 bases, with 5 bases between them. The CDR3 coding sequence is TGTGCCAGCAGTTTGCGGAACCAAGAGACCCAGTACTTC. Translation gives CASSLRNQETQYF.

The chain employs TRBV18 and TRBJ2-2; possible D gene TRBD1, 5 bases. The CDR3 spans 15 residues. Trimming stripped 1 base from V and 1 base from J, with 7 bases between. CDR1 KGHSH and CDR2 LQKENI come from the germline V gene. In DNA, the CDR3 is TGTGCCAGCTCACCACAACAGGAGAACACCGGGGAGCTGTTTTTT. Its translation is CASSPQQENTGELFF.

The chain is built from TRBV29-1 and TRBJ1-1; possibly TRBD1 for D (6 bases). V dropped 3 bases and J dropped 3 bases, with 8 bases sitting between them. Germline lookup yields CDR1 SQVTM and CDR2 ANQGSEA. The CDR3 has 12 amino acids. CDR3 protein: CSVEAGDTEAFF. The CDR3 nucleotides read TGCAGCGTTGAGGCAGGGGACACTGAAGCTTTCTTT. The entire variable domain, with the rest obtained from reference TRBV29-1 and TRBJ1-1, is as follows: SAVISQKPSRDICQRGTSLTIQCQVDSQVTMMFWYRQQPGQSLTLIATANQGSEATYESGFVIDKFPISRPNLTFSTLTVSNMSPEDSSIYLCSVEAGDTEAFFGQGTRLTVV.